The 4 T cell receptor beta chains below come from one sample, sequenced in a study of vaccination and CD4 T cells after COVID-19. The treatment denotes: approximately nine-day PBMC culture with coronavirus spike peptide pools or control peptides (ViraFEST assay). The Oncomine TCR Beta short-read assay was applied to DNA of cultured CD4+ T cells. TCRdb ran MiXCR on the PCR reads and lists one entry per CDR3 protein. The table shows roughly 9,800 distinct CDR3 sequences, with 20% to 25% occurring only once. No antigens are known for them. The sequencing here drew on CD4+ T cells from blood, cultured in vitro, taken before SARS-CoV-2 vaccination. The receptors originated from a human donor who received a COVID-19 vaccine.

The rearrangement uses TRBV5-4 and TRBJ1-1, with TRBD1 matching over 7 bases. Germline V gives CDR1 SGHNT, CDR2 YYREEE (reference sequence). The CDR3 is 15 amino acids. After removal of 4 bases from V and 0 bases from J, the junction contained 6 bases not matched to a gene. The CDR3 protein is CASSPWTGLNTEAFF. The CDR3 region has the DNA TGTGCCAGCAGCCCCTGGACAGGCCTGAACACTGAAGCTTTCTTT.

This clonotype came up a few times. This CDR3 is CASNQLVRPHLSYEQYF. CDR3 nucleotides: TGTGCCAGCAACCAGTTGGTCCGCCCTCACCTCTCCTACGAGCAGTACTTC. The gene calls are TRBV6-2 or TRBV6-3 and TRBJ2-7; D is unclear. Germline CDR1 MNHEY, CDR2 SVGEGT. Trimming took off 7 bases at V and 0 bases at J, with 22 bases between the two ends. The CDR3 loop spans 17 amino acids.

This clonotype was detected a few times. V is TRBV7-9 and J is TRBJ1-3, with no clear D. V was clipped by 2 bases and J by 0 bases, with 8 bases between them. Per the germline V gene, CDR1 is SEHNR and CDR2 is FQNEAQ (reference sequence). The CDR3 is 15 amino acids. CDR3 nucleotides: TGTGCCAGCAGCTTATTTGACGGCTCTGGAAACACCATATATTTT. This translates into CASSLFDGSGNTIYF.

This sequence joins TRBV7-2 and TRBJ1-4, with 8 bases fitting TRBD1. The germline V gene has CDR1 SGHTA and CDR2 FQGNSA. This CDR3 is 14 amino acids long. Germline trimming cut 5 bases from V and 8 bases from J; bases unmatched to any gene: 7. The CDR3 is CASSLDRGEEKLFF. The CDR3 DNA follows: TGTGCCAGCAGCCTTGACAGGGGAGAGGAAAAACTGTTTTTT.